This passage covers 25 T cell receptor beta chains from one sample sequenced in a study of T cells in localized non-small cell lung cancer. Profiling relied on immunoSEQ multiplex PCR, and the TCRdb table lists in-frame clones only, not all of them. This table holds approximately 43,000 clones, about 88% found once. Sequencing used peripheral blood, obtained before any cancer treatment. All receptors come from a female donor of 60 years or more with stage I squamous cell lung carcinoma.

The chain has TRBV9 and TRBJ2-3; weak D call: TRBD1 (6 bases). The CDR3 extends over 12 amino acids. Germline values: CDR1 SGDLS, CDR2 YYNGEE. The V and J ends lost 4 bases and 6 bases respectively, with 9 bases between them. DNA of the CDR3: TGTGCCAGCAGCCCGAGGGGGGATACGCAGTATTTT. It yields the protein CASSPRGDTQYF.

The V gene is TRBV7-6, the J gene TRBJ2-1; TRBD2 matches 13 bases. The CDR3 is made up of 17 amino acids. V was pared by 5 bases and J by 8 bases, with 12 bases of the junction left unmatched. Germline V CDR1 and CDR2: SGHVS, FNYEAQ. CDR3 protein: CASSTERLAGGPDEQFF. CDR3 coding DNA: TGTGCCAGCAGCACCGAGCGACTAGCGGGAGGACCGGATGAGCAGTTCTTC.

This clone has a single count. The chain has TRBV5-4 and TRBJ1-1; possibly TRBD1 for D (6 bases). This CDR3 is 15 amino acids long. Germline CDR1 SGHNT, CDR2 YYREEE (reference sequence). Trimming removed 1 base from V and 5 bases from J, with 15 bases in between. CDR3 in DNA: TGTGCCAGCAGCTTGCCCGTCGGCAGGGGTACTGAAGCTTTCTTT. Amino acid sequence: CASSLPVGRGTEAFF.

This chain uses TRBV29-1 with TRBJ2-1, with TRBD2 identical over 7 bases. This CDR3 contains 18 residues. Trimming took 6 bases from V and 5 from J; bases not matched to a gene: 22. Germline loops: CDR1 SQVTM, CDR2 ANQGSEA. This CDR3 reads CSVTATGYREVQDNEQFF. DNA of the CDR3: TGCAGCGTGACCGCGACGGGATACCGGGAGGTACAAGACAATGAGCAGTTCTTC.

The chain's CDR3 is CASGDLPGRLSRQYF. The CDR3, as DNA: TGTGCCAGCGGTGACCTACCGGGGCGCTTAAGCAGGCAGTACTTC. V usage is TRBV7-2 and J usage is TRBJ2-7; possibly TRBD1 or TRBD2 for D (5 bases each). Trimming removed 8 bases from V and 9 bases from J, with 26 bases in between. The V gene's germline CDR1 is SGHTA and CDR2 FQGNSA. CDR3 length equals 15 residues.

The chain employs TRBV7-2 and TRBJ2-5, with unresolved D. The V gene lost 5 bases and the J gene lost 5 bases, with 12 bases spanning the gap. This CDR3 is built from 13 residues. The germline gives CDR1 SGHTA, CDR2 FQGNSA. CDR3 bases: TGTGCCAGCAGCCAGGCCCGCCGCGAGACCCAGTACTTC. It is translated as CASSQARRETQYF.

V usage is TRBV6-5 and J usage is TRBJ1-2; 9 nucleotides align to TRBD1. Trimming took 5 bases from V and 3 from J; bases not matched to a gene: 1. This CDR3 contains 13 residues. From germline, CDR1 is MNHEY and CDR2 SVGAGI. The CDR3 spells CASSRDRDYGYTF. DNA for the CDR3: TGTGCCAGCAGTCGGGACAGGGACTATGGCTACACCTTC.

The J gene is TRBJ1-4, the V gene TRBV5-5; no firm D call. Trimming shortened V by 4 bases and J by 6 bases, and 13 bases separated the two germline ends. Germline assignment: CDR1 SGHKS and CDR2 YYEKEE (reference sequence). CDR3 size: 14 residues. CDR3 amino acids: CASSRAGNYEKLFF. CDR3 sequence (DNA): TGTGCCAGCAGCCGGGCGGGGAATTATGAAAAACTGTTTTTT. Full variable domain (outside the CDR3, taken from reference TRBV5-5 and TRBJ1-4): DAGVTQSPTHLIKTRGQQVTLRCSPISGHKSVSWYQQVLGQGPQFIFQYYEKEERGRGNFPDRFSARQFPNYSSELNVNALLLGDSALYLCASSRAGNYEKLFFGSGTQLSVL.

The CDR3 DNA sequence: TGTGCCAGCAGTGAAGCGGGAAACACCATATATTTT. Protein: CASSEAGNTIYF. The chain employs TRBV6-1 and TRBJ1-3; D is unclear. This CDR3 spans 12 amino acids. From germline, CDR1 is MNHNS and CDR2 SASEGT. Trimming took off 0 bases at V and 4 bases at J, with 1 base between the two ends.

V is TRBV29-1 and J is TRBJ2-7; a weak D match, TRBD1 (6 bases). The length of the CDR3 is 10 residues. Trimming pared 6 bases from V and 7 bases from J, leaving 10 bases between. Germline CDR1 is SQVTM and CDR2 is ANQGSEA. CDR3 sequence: CSVTGTEQYF. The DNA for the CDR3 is TGCAGCGTGACCGGGACAGAGCAGTACTTC.

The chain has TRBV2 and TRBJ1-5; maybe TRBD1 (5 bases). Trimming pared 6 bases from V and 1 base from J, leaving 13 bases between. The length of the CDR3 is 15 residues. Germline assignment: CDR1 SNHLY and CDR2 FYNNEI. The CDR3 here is CASRETVVSNQPQHF. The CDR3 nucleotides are TGTGCCAGCAGGGAGACAGTTGTCAGCAATCAGCCCCAGCATTTT. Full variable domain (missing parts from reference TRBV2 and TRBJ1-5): EPEVTQTPSHQVTQMGQEVILRCVPISNHLYFYWYRQILGQKVEFLVSFYNNEISEKSEIFDDQFSVERPDGSNFTLKIRSTKLEDSAMYFCASRETVVSNQPQHFGDGTRLSIL.

CDR3 sequence: CASSLRLAGVYEQYF. As DNA, the CDR3 is TGTGCCAGCAGTTTAAGGCTAGCGGGGGTCTACGAGCAGTACTTC. The chain is built from TRBV27 and TRBJ2-7, with 10 bases matching TRBD2. CDR3 length: 15 amino acids. The germline CDR1 and CDR2 sequences are MNHEY and SMNVEV (reference sequence). V trimming: 2 bases; J trimming: 3 bases; junction bases outside the gene matches: 4.

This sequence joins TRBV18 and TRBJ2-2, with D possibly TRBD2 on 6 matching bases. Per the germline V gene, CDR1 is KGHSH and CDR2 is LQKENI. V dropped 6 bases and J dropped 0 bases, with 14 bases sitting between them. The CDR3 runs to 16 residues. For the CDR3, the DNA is TGTGCCAGCTCTCCGGGACTCAGGGCGAACACCGGGGAGCTGTTTTTT. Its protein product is CASSPGLRANTGELFF. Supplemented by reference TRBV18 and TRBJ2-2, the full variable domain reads NAGVMQNPRHLVRRRGQEARLRCSPMKGHSHVYWYRQLPEEGLKFMVYLQKENIIDESGMPKERFSAEFPKEGPSILRIQQVVRGDSAAYFCASSPGLRANTGELFFGEGSRLTVL.

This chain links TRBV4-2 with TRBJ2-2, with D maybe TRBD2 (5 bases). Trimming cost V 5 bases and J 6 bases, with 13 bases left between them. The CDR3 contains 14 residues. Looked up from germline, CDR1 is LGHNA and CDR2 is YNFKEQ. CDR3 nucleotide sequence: TGTGCCAGCAGCGGGCGAGTGGAGGCCGGGGAGCTGTTTTTT. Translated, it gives CASSGRVEAGELFF.

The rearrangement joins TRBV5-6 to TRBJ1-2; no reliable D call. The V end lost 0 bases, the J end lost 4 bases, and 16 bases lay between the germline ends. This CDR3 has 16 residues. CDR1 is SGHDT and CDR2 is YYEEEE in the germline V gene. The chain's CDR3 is CASSLAQSQRGYGYTF. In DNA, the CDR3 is TGTGCCAGCAGCTTGGCCCAGAGCCAACGGGGCTATGGCTACACCTTC.

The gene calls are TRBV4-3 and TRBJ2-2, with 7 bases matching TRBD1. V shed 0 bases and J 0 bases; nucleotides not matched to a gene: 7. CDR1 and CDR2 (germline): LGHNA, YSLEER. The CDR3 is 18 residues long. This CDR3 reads CASSQDTWTGPNTGELFF. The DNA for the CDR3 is TGCGCCAGCAGCCAAGACACTTGGACAGGACCGAACACCGGGGAGCTGTTTTTT.

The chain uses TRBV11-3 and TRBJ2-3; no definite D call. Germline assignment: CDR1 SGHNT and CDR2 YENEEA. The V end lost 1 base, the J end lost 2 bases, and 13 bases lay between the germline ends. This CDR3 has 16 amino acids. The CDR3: CASSLGAGGSTDTQYF. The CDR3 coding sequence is TGTGCCAGCAGCTTAGGGGCAGGCGGATCCACAGATACGCAGTATTTT.

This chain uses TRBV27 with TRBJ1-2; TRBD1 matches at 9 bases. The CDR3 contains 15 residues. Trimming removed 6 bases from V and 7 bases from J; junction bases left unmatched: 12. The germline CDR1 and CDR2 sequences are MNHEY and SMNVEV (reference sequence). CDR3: CASRDSGQGGSGYTF. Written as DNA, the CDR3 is TGTGCCAGCAGAGACTCGGGACAGGGAGGGTCTGGCTACACCTTC.

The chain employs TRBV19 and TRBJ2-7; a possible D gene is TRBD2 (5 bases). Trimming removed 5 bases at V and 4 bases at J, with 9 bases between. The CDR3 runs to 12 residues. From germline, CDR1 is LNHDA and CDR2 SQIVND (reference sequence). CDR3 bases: TGTGCCAGTAGTTTTGGAGGATACGAGCAGTACTTC. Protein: CASSFGGYEQYF.

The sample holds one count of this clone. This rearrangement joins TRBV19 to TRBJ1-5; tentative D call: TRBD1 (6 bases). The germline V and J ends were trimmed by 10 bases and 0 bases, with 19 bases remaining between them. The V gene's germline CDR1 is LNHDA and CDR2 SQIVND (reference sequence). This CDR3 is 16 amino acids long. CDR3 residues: CATGHGEIYSNQPQHF. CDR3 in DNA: TGTGCCACGGGACACGGGGAGATTTATAGCAATCAGCCCCAGCATTTT.

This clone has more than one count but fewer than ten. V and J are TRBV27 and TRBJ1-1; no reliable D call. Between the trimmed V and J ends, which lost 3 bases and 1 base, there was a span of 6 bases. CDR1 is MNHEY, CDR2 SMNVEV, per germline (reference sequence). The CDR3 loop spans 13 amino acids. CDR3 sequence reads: CASSFGGNTEAFF. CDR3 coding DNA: TGTGCCAGCAGTTTCGGTGGGAACACTGAAGCTTTCTTT.

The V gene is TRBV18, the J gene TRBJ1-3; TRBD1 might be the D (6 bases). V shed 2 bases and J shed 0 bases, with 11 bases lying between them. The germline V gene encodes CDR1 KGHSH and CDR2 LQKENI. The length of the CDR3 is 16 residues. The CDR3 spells CASSPIPGVSGNTIYF. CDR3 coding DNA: TGTGCCAGCTCACCAATACCAGGGGTCTCTGGAAACACCATATATTTT. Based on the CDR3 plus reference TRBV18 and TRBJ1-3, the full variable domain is NAGVMQNPRHLVRRRGQEARLRCSPMKGHSHVYWYRQLPEEGLKFMVYLQKENIIDESGMPKERFSAEFPKEGPSILRIQQVVRGDSAAYFCASSPIPGVSGNTIYFGEGSWLTVV.

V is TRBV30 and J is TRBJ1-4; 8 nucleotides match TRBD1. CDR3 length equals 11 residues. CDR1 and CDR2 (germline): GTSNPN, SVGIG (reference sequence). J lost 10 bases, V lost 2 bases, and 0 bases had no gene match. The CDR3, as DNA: TGTGCCTGGAGTACAGGGGGAAAACTGTTTTTT. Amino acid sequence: CAWSTGGKLFF.

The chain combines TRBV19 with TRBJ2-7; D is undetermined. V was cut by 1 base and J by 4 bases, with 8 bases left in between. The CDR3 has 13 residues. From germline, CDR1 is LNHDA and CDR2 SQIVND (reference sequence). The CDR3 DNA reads TGTGCCAGTAGTATAGGGCTGACATACGAGCAGTACTTC. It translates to CASSIGLTYEQYF.

For the CDR3, the DNA is TGCGCCAGCAGCCAAGATTGGGGGGGGCTAGCGGGAGGTGGGCAGTTCTTC. As protein: CASSQDWGGLAGGGQFF. J is TRBJ2-1 and V is TRBV4-3; TRBD2 aligns across 11 bases. Germline V gene sequence: CDR1 LGHNA, CDR2 YSLEER. This CDR3 contains 17 residues. Trimming removed 0 bases from V and 12 bases from J; junction bases left unmatched: 13.